This TCR beta chain was captured in a study of blood T cell repertoires in COVID-19. Overall study context: The United States, Italy and Spain provided the acute and convalescent COVID-19 samples. Sources were T cells, B-cell-depleted T cells, or PBMCs; the material itself was cDNA or gDNA.

TCRdb's table, derived via immunoSEQ multiplex PCR, lists solely in-frame clones and lacks some. This table has 200,000 or so clones, roughly 76% appearing once. This clone was seen just once. Those enrolled in Seattle joined during active infection and were followed longitudinally afterward. CDR1 is MNHEY, CDR2 SVGAGI, per germline. After removal of 6 bases from V and 5 bases from J, the junction contained 9 bases not matched to a gene. This CDR3 comprises 14 residues. Sequencing was carried out using peripheral blood. The clonotype comes from a woman at least 80 years old with COVID-19, enrolled during active disease. The chain is built from TRBV6-5 and TRBJ2-7; 8 nucleotides match TRBD1. In DNA form, the CDR3 reads TGTGCCAGCAGGAGGCAGGGGGCGCAGGACGAGCAGTACTTC. The encoded protein is CASRRQGAQDEQYF.